Included here is one TCR beta chain sequence, with context. The antigen is not known. These data come from a study of T-cell reconstitution after alpha-beta-depleted transplantation in children. A TCRbeta library incorporating unique molecular identifiers was prepared. Each CDR3 protein gets one entry after TCRdb re-called the PCR reads with MiXCR. The sample includes around 100,000 distinct CDR3 sequences, around 7% of them seen just once. Germline CDR1 reads MDHEN; CDR2 reads SYDVKM. The CDR3 runs to 15 residues. Losses at the gene ends were 5 bases for V and 4 bases for J; bases not matched to a gene: 9. Regarding the study as a whole: It was newly produced T cells that mostly accounted for T-cell counts and diversity one year after transplant.

The rearrangement uses TRBV28 and TRBJ2-5; 8 nucleotides match TRBD1. The sequence came from a boy aged 2 to 10 with acute lymphoblastic leukemia, due to receive a stem cell transplant. The sequences come from PBMCs, collected before TCRalphabeta/CD19-depleted stem cell transplant. The CDR3 sequence is CASSADREARETQYF. Here the CDR3 DNA reads TGTGCCAGCAGTGCGGACAGGGAGGCTCGAGAGACCCAGTACTTC. The full variable domain, its missing parts supplied by reference TRBV28 and TRBJ2-5, is DVKVTQSSRYLVKRTGEKVFLECVQDMDHENMFWYRQDPGLGLRLIYFSYDVKMKEKGDIPEGYSVSREKKERFSLILESASTNQTSMYLCASSADREARETQYFGPGTRLLVL.